This TCR beta chain was observed in a study of cytomegalovirus exposure and HLA in healthy donors. Notes on this clone: What it binds is not known.

General observations from the study: The Asian-associated ancestry cluster reportedly had fewer N-insertions than the approximately 630-donor mean in a later analysis. It was reported that TCR beta sequences correctly inferred the HLA-A and HLA-B alleles for most subjects.

V shed 0 bases and J shed 6 bases, with 18 bases lying between them. The CDR3 covers 17 residues. Looked up from germline, CDR1 is MGHRA and CDR2 is YSYEKL. In the PCR, 60 Vbeta and 13 Jbeta primers were used. The assay was immunoSEQ multiplex PCR, and TCRdb's table has in-frame clones only and misses some. Of some 90,000 clones in the sample, roughly three quarters were seen once. The rearrangement joins TRBV4-1 to TRBJ2-1; D not certain. The TCR sequence derives from a woman in her fifties or sixties in good health and CMV-seropositive. Specimen: PBMCs. The CDR3 region has the DNA TGCGCCAGCAGCCAAGAGGGTTTGAGGTTGTTTGGCAATGAGCAGTTCTTC. Encoded protein: CASSQEGLRLFGNEQFF.